This T cell receptor (beta chain) derives from a study of regulatory T cells in long-lasting Graves disease. This clonotype was counted many times. CDR3 length: 16 residues. Germline CDR1 MDHEN, CDR2 SYDVKM. J was trimmed by 5 bases and V by 3 bases; bases with no gene match: 8. Arm-PCR of CDR3 regions with iRepertoire HTBI primers generated TCR beta libraries. TCRdb used MiXCR to reprocess the multiplex PCR reads, holding one entry per CDR3 protein. This sample yields 450,000 to 700,000 distinct CDR3 sequences, of which 13% are seen a single time; under 10% belongs to the top ten. Time point here: newly diagnosed GD, antithyroid drugs for less than 3 months. The TCR library was made from RNA that had been extracted from PBMCs in TRIzol. These same records also appear under a second study, on T cells in Graves' hyperthyroidism and ophthalmopathy.

The sample was peripheral blood mononuclear cells (PBMCs), taken at new diagnosis, from a patient treated with antithyroid drugs. The TCR was taken from a young man with Graves disease. The chain is built from TRBV28 and TRBJ2-1; 9 bases agree with TRBD2. The CDR3 bases are TGTGCCAGCAGTTTGGCGGCTAGCGGGGCCGACAATGAGCAGTTCTTC. Its protein product is CASSLAASGADNEQFF.